This is a list of T cell receptor beta chains from one sample in a study of cytomegalovirus exposure and HLA in healthy donors. Method: immunoSEQ multiplex PCR; TCRdb's copy keeps in-frame clones and lacks some. Among hundreds of thousands of clones listed, 70% to 85% were seen once. The sample was PBMCs. Source of these receptors: a girl aged 2 to 10 in good health and CMV-seronegative. The CDR3 runs from the conserved cysteine through the conserved F or W. D genes are given only for firm matches. Size tells how often a clone was seen (once, few, many) or the class of an expanded clone, and some rows leave it out.

15	TRBD1	TRBV6-1	-	TRBJ2-5	CASRANRGFQETQYF	TGTGCCAGCAGGGCAAACAGGGGTTTCCAAGAGACCCAGTACTTC
16	-	TRBV7-9	-	TRBJ1-2	CASSLAQGQRTYGYTF	TGTGCCAGCAGCTTAGCCCAGGGTCAAAGGACCTATGGCTACACCTTC
13	-	TRBV19	-	TRBJ2-1	CASSASTGNEQFF	TGTGCCAGTAGTGCGTCGACGGGAAATGAGCAGTTCTTC
17	TRBD2	TRBV2	-	TRBJ2-7	CASSEALSGTSLDEQYF	TGTGCCAGCAGTGAAGCGCTTTCCGGGACTAGCCTGGACGAGCAGTACTTC
15	-	TRBV7-9	-	TRBJ2-7	CASSSDRGLNYEQYF	TGTGCCAGCAGCTCCGACAGGGGACTAAACTACGAGCAGTACTTC
11	-	TRBV2	-	TRBJ2-3	CAIISGDTQYF	TGTGCCATTATCTCAGGCGATACGCAGTATTTT
12	TRBD1	TRBV6-1	-	TRBJ1-5	CASGDSFWPQHF	TGTGCCAGCGGGGACAGTTTCTGGCCCCAGCATTTT
14	TRBD2	TRBV5-1	-	TRBJ2-3	CASSPTSSTDTQYF	TGCGCCAGCAGCCCGACTAGCAGCACAGATACGCAGTATTTT
14	-	TRBV10-3	-	TRBJ2-7	CAISEPQAAYEQYF	TGTGCCATCAGTGAGCCCCAGGCTGCATACGAGCAGTACTTC
15	TRBD2	TRBV7-9	few	TRBJ2-2	CAGPIGGMYTGELFF	TGTGCCGGCCCGATCGGGGGGATGTACACCGGGGAGCTGTTTTTT
11	-	TRBV5-1	-	TRBJ2-1	CASSLAREQFF	TGCGCCAGCAGCTTGGCCAGGGAGCAGTTCTTC
14	TRBD1	TRBV5-1	-	TRBJ2-1	CASSSGTGHNEQFF	TGCGCCAGCAGCTCCGGGACAGGACACAATGAGCAGTTCTTC
15	-	TRBV11-2	-	TRBJ2-7	CASSLVAGSPYEQYF	TGTGCCAGCAGCTTAGTTGCGGGATCCCCCTACGAGCAGTACTTC
15	-	TRBV4-1	-	TRBJ1-5	CASSQDTAGRQPQHF	TGCGCCAGCAGCCAAGATACAGCGGGACGCCAGCCCCAGCATTTT
14	TRBD1	TRBV10-2	-	TRBJ1-2	CASVGLTGGFGYTF	TGCGCCAGCGTCGGTTTGACAGGGGGCTTTGGCTACACCTTC
18	TRBD2	TRBV5-1	-	TRBJ2-1	CASSTGTSGLSSYNEQFF	TGCGCCAGCAGCACCGGGACTAGCGGGCTCAGCTCCTACAATGAGCAGTTCTTC
14	-	TRBV5-6	-	TRBJ2-7	CASSLGGRSYEQYF	TGTGCCAGCAGCTTGGGAGGGCGGTCCTACGAGCAGTACTTC
11	-	TRBV9	-	TRBJ2-5	CASSAGETQYF	TGTGCCAGCAGCGCGGGAGAGACCCAGTACTTC
16	-	TRBV15	-	TRBJ2-2	CATSRGVGVLTGELFF	TGTGCCACCAGCAGAGGAGTAGGAGTTCTAACCGGGGAGCTGTTTTTT
13	TRBD1	TRBV2	few	TRBJ1-1	CASRIQGSTEAFF	TGTGCCAGCAGAATACAGGGGAGCACTGAAGCTTTCTTT
17	-	TRBV7-6	-	TRBJ2-3	CASSLEGRQGRADTQYF	TGTGCCAGCAGCTTAGAGGGGCGACAGGGGAGGGCAGATACGCAGTATTTT
18	TRBD1	TRBV7-9	-	TRBJ2-6	CASSLIGDRATGANVLTF	TGTGCCAGCAGCTTAATTGGGGACAGGGCGACTGGGGCCAACGTCCTGACTTTC
14	-	TRBV18	once	TRBJ1-1	CASSPAVPNTEAFF	TGTGCCAGCTCACCTGCGGTCCCCAACACTGAAGCTTTCTTT
14	-	TRBV7-2	few	TRBJ1-2	CASSLVGGGYGYTF	TGTGCCAGCAGCTTAGTTGGGGGCGGCTATGGCTACACCTTC
14	-	TRBV2	-	TRBJ1-5	CASRPGAGDQPQHF	TGTGCCAGCCGACCAGGGGCGGGTGATCAGCCCCAGCATTTT
14	-	TRBV27	-	TRBJ1-1	CASSPRAQNTEAFF	TGTGCCAGCAGTCCCAGGGCCCAGAACACTGAAGCTTTCTTT
14	-	TRBV14	-	TRBJ2-1	CASTSDWDTNEQFF	TGTGCCAGCACGTCGGACTGGGACACAAATGAGCAGTTCTTC
16	-	TRBV1	few	TRBJ2-3	CTSSQEEERSTDTQYF	TGCACCAGCAGCCAAGAAGAAGAGCGGTCCACAGATACGCAGTATTTT
18	-	TRBV5-1	-	TRBJ1-4	CASSPATIRTSGREKLFF	TGCGCCAGCAGCCCAGCCACGATCAGAACAAGTGGGAGGGAAAAACTGTTTTTT
13	-	TRBV5-4	-	TRBJ2-2	CASSPPYTGELFF	TGTGCCAGCAGCCCCCCATACACCGGGGAGCTGTTTTTT
16	-	TRBV7-3	-	TRBJ2-1	CASSLGQPSPYNEQFF	TGTGCCAGCAGCTTAGGGCAACCCTCCCCCTACAATGAGCAGTTCTTC
16	TRBD2	TRBV18	once	TRBJ2-1	CASSPGGGRSYNEQFF	TGTGCCAGCTCACCTGGTGGCGGGAGGTCCTACAATGAGCAGTTCTTC
12	-	TRBV7-9	-	TRBJ2-1	CASSRTDNEQFF	TGTGCCAGCAGCCGGACAGACAATGAGCAGTTCTTC
14	-	TRBV2	-	TRBJ2-3	CASGRTRGEDTQYF	TGTGCCAGCGGCCGGACTAGGGGGGAAGATACGCAGTATTTT
15	-	TRBV5-6	-	TRBJ1-2	CASSLGESRIYGYTF	TGTGCCAGCAGCTTGGGGGAGTCCAGGATCTATGGCTACACCTTC
11	-	TRBV10-3	-	TRBJ1-1	CAIRGSDKAFF	TGTGCCATCAGGGGATCGGACAAAGCTTTCTTT
16	TRBD2	TRBV14	-	TRBJ2-7	CASSHQWRDYNYEQYF	TGTGCCAGCAGCCACCAATGGAGGGACTACAACTACGAGCAGTACTTC
12	-	TRBV7-9	few	TRBJ1-1	CASSFSNTEAFF	TGTGCCAGCAGCTTTTCTAACACTGAAGCTTTCTTT
13	-	TRBV10-2	-	TRBJ2-7	CASSEGGSYEQYF	TGCGCCAGCAGTGAAGGGGGTTCCTACGAGCAGTACTTC
15	TRBD1	TRBV5-1	-	TRBJ2-1	CASSLWAGGSYEQFF	TGCGCCAGCAGCTTGTGGGCAGGGGGTAGCTATGAGCAGTTCTTC
15	TRBD1	TRBV5-6	-	TRBJ2-1	CASSQQGPSYNEQFF	TGTGCCAGCAGCCAACAGGGGCCCTCCTACAATGAGCAGTTCTTC
15	TRBD1	TRBV2	-	TRBJ2-7	CASSPQTGGPYEQYF	TGTGCCAGCAGTCCCCAAACAGGGGGCCCCTACGAGCAGTACTTC
14	-	TRBV6-5	-	TRBJ1-1	CASSPGGGNTEAFF	TGTGCCAGCAGCCCCGGGGGTGGGAACACTGAAGCTTTCTTT
15	TRBD1	TRBV5-1	-	TRBJ2-5	CASSFGTGIQETQYF	TGCGCCAGCAGCTTCGGGACAGGGATTCAAGAGACCCAGTACTTC
14	-	TRBV27	-	TRBJ2-5	CASKRQPYQETQYF	TGTGCCAGCAAGAGACAGCCGTACCAAGAGACCCAGTACTTC
18	TRBD2	TRBV27	-	TRBJ2-7	CASSLRTSGGYSSYEQYF	TGTGCCAGCAGTCTAAGGACTAGCGGGGGTTATAGCTCCTACGAGCAGTACTTC
13	TRBD1	TRBV19	-	TRBJ1-2	CASTGQGANGYTF	TGTGCCAGCACCGGACAGGGGGCTAATGGCTACACCTTC
15	TRBD2	TRBV6-4	-	TRBJ2-1	CASSDVAGGPNEQFF	TGTGCCAGCAGTGACGTGGCGGGAGGGCCCAATGAGCAGTTCTTC
18	TRBD2	TRBV7-9	-	TRBJ2-7	CASSFLPAGAAGSYEQYF	TGTGCCAGCAGCTTCTTACCAGCGGGAGCTGCTGGGTCCTACGAGCAGTACTTC
14	TRBD1	TRBV19	-	TRBJ2-7	CASSRGTANSEQYF	TGTGCCAGCTCAAGGGGGACAGCGAACTCCGAGCAGTACTTC
14	-	TRBV6-5	once	TRBJ1-1	CASSPLLGGTEAFF	TGTGCCAGCAGTCCCCTTCTAGGGGGCACTGAAGCTTTCTTT
17	-	TRBV19	-	TRBJ1-3	CASSLRGLPSFGNTIYF	TGTGCCAGTAGTCTTCGGGGACTTCCTTCCTTTGGAAACACCATATATTTT
10	TRBD2	TRBV2	-	TRBJ2-1	CASGGDEQFF	TGTGCCAGCGGGGGGGATGAGCAGTTCTTC